This T cell receptor beta chain was profiled in a study of T-cell reconstitution after alpha-beta-depleted transplantation in children. There are a few counts of this clonotype. Between the trimmed V and J ends, which lost 5 bases and 0 bases, there was a span of 20 bases. Germline values: CDR1 SQVTM, CDR2 ANQGSEA. This CDR3 contains 17 residues. A library of TCRbeta sequences, prepared with unique molecular identifiers, was generated. MiXCR, applied by TCRdb to the PCR reads, yields one record per CDR3 protein. The profile covers 130,000 or so distinct CDR3 sequences, with 8.5% to 10% appearing a single time and 20% to 30% taken by the ten largest.

V and J are TRBV29-1 and TRBJ2-1; D is possibly TRBD2 (5 bases). This clonotype was obtained from a girl in the first two years of life who had a stem cell transplant for combined immunodeficiency, so the T cells may come from the graft donor. The sample consisted of PBMCs, mostly from graft donor cells, taken 180 days after TCRalphabeta/CD19-depleted stem cell transplant. CDR3 sequence reads: CSVNGHRGKSSYNEQFF. In DNA form, the CDR3 reads TGCAGCGTTAATGGCCATCGAGGGAAGAGCTCCTACAATGAGCAGTTCTTC.